The next 32 T cell receptor beta chains were all read from a single sample in a study of cytomegalovirus exposure and HLA in healthy donors. Primers: 60 Vbeta forward and 13 Jbeta reverse. TCRdb's table, derived via immunoSEQ multiplex PCR, lists solely in-frame clones and lacks some. The sample yields more than 150,000 clones, roughly 84% seen once. The sequencing sample was made of PBMCs. The receptors here all came from a girl under three years old in good health and CMV-seronegative.

This clone was counted only a few times. This sequence joins TRBV5-1 and TRBJ2-1, with 10 bases that match TRBD2. CDR3 size: 19 residues. Trimming removed 0 bases from V and 7 bases from J; junction bases left unmatched: 16. Germline assignment: CDR1 SGHRS and CDR2 YFSETQ. The CDR3 loop reads CASSLEPPGLTSGLNEQFF. The CDR3 DNA is TGCGCCAGCAGCTTGGAACCTCCGGGCTTGACTAGCGGGCTAAATGAGCAGTTCTTC. The full variable domain, with the rest looked up from reference TRBV5-1 and TRBJ2-1, is KAGVTQTPRYLIKTRGQQVTLSCSPISGHRSVSWYQQTPGQGLQFLFEYFSETQRNKGNFPGRFSGRQFSNSRSEMNVSTLELGDSALYLCASSLEPPGLTSGLNEQFFGPGTRLTVL.

This CDR3 is CSASLTEAFF. CDR3 in DNA: TGCAGTGCTTCTCTCACTGAAGCTTTCTTT. The rearrangement joins TRBV20-1 to TRBJ1-1; D remains unclear. The CDR3 is made up of 10 amino acids. Deletions cut 5 bases from V and 4 bases from J, with 5 bases between. CDR1 is DFQATT, CDR2 SNEGSKA, per germline (reference sequence).

This clone was detected only once. This sequence joins TRBV6-5 and TRBJ1-1; TRBD1 might be the D (5 bases). Trimming left V 4 bases short and J 8 bases short, with 11 bases between. Germline lookup yields CDR1 MNHEY and CDR2 SVGAGI. The CDR3 contains 12 residues. The CDR3 region is CASSWAGGEAFF. The CDR3 DNA reads as TGTGCCAGCAGTTGGGCCGGGGGAGAAGCTTTCTTT.

The gene calls are TRBV9 and TRBJ1-1, with TRBD1 as a possible D gene (5 bases). Germline CDR1 reads SGDLS; CDR2 reads YYNGEE. V was cut by 0 bases and J by 6 bases, with 15 bases left in between. The CDR3 has 15 amino acids. The CDR3 region has the DNA TGTGCCAGCAGCGTAGCGATAGGCACAGGCTCTGAAGCTTTCTTT. It translates to CASSVAIGTGSEAFF.

V gene TRBV30 combines with J gene TRBJ2-3; no firm D call. This CDR3 has 11 residues. Germline assignment: CDR1 GTSNPN and CDR2 SVGIG (reference sequence). V was pared by 3 bases and J by 4 bases, with 5 bases between. CDR3 sequence (DNA): TGTGCCTGGAGGGCCCCAGATACGCAGTATTTT. As protein: CAWRAPDTQYF.

J is TRBJ2-2 and V is TRBV5-5; TRBD2 agrees at 7 bases. J was trimmed by 0 bases and V by 1 base; bases with no gene match: 3. CDR3 size: 16 residues. Germline assignment: CDR1 SGHKS and CDR2 YYEKEE (reference sequence). The CDR3 DNA reads as TGTGCCAGCAGCTTGATGCGGGAGCCGAACACCGGGGAGCTGTTTTTT. Translating it yields CASSLMREPNTGELFF.

This clone was observed a single time. The J gene is TRBJ2-7, the V gene TRBV21-1; the D segment call TRBD2 is taken from the table without a DNA check. TRBV21-1 is flagged as a pseudogene. The CDR3 is 17 residues long. CDR3 amino acids: CASSKLVAGPSSYEQYF. The CDR3 coding sequence is TGTGCCAGCAGCAAACTAGTAGCGGGACCTAGCTCCTACGAGCAGTACTTC.

This chain connects TRBV18 to TRBJ2-1; TRBD2 might be the D (6 bases). The V gene's germline CDR1 is KGHSH and CDR2 LQKENI. The CDR3 has 15 amino acids. Between the trimmed V and J ends, which lost 2 bases and 6 bases, there was a span of 14 bases. The CDR3 loop reads CASSPTLATLNEQFF. CDR3 DNA: TGTGCCAGCTCACCAACGCTAGCGACCCTCAATGAGCAGTTCTTC.

The table lists this clone with a count of one. The genes are TRBV6-1 and TRBJ1-2, with 8 bases matching TRBD1. Germline CDR1 MNHNS, CDR2 SASEGT. V lost 0 bases, J lost 5 bases, and 11 bases stayed unmatched. The CDR3 loop spans 17 amino acids. The CDR3 DNA sequence: TGTGCCAGCAGTGAAGCCGTCGGGCCAGGGGGCCATTATGGCTACACCTTC. This gives the protein CASSEAVGPGGHYGYTF.

V is TRBV7-9 and J is TRBJ1-1; 10 bases fit TRBD1. The CDR3 contains 15 residues. Trimming at V came to 5 bases and at J to 4 bases, leaving 7 bases not matched to a gene. The germline CDR1 and CDR2 sequences are SEHNR and FQNEAQ (reference sequence). Here the CDR3 DNA reads TGTGCCAGCAGCCCCCGGGACAGGGGTAGCACTGAAGCTTTCTTT. It encodes CASSPRDRGSTEAFF. Full variable domain (outside the CDR3, taken from reference TRBV7-9 and TRBJ1-1): DTGVSQNPRHKITKRGQNVTFRCDPISEHNRLYWYRQTLGQGPEFLTYFQNEAQLEKSRLLSDRFSAERPKGSFSTLEIQRTEQGDSAMYLCASSPRDRGSTEAFFGQGTRLTVV.

V is TRBV30 and J is TRBJ2-2, with TRBD2 as a possible D gene (6 bases). The CDR3 consists of 15 residues. V shed 1 base and J shed 3 bases, with 12 bases lying between them. Germline loops: CDR1 GTSNPN, CDR2 SVGIG (reference sequence). CDR3 sequence (DNA): TGTGCCTGGAGTGAATTGCTAGCGTACACCGGGGAGCTGTTTTTT. Protein: CAWSELLAYTGELFF.

This clone came up once. The chain carries TRBV10-3 and TRBJ2-2, with 8 nucleotides matching TRBD2. Germline trimming cut 5 bases from V and 4 bases from J; bases unmatched to any gene: 6. The CDR3 totals 15 residues. Germline V CDR1 and CDR2: ENHRY, SYGVKD. CDR3 region: CAISSGGAGTGELFF. The DNA of the CDR3 is TGTGCCATCAGTTCCGGGGGGGCCGGCACCGGGGAGCTGTTTTTT.

The CDR3, as DNA: TGTGCCTGGGCCGGAGGGGTAGTCCCCGAGCAGTACTTC. Amino acids: CAWAGGVVPEQYF. The V gene is TRBV30, the J gene TRBJ2-7, with D perhaps TRBD2 (6 bases). The germline V gene has CDR1 GTSNPN and CDR2 SVGIG (reference sequence). V was pared by 5 bases and J by 6 bases, with 17 bases between. This CDR3 contains 13 residues.

The chain has TRBV11-2 and TRBJ2-3; D perhaps matches TRBD2 (6 bases). Germline-derived CDR1 and CDR2 are SGHAT and FQNNGV. Trimming took off 5 bases at V and 4 bases at J, with 7 bases between the two ends. This CDR3 spans 12 amino acids. DNA for the CDR3: TGTGCCAGCAGCCTAGCGTCAGATACGCAGTATTTT. Amino acid sequence: CASSLASDTQYF.

The chain is built from TRBV4-1 and TRBJ2-5; 8 bases fit TRBD2. With the DNA end fitting TRBJ2-7 better, the J assignment may be wrong. The CDR3 spans 15 residues. Germline assignment: CDR1 MGHRA and CDR2 YSYEKL. The CDR3 loop reads CASSPSGGLSYEQYF. The CDR3 DNA is TGCGCCAGCAGCCCCAGCGGGGGCCTCTCCTACGAGCAGTACTTC.

The chain couples TRBV7-8 to TRBJ2-1; 13 bases match TRBD2. The CDR3 has 19 amino acids. Losses at the gene ends were 5 bases for V and 1 base for J; bases not matched to a gene: 11. Per the germline V gene, CDR1 is SGHVS and CDR2 is FQNEAQ. Written as DNA, the CDR3 is TGTGCCAGCAGCCACCTTGGACTAGCGGGAGACGGTTCCTACAATGAGCAGTTCTTC. Protein: CASSHLGLAGDGSYNEQFF. The entire variable domain, with the rest obtained from reference TRBV7-8 and TRBJ2-1, is as follows: GAGVSQSPRYKVAKRGQDVALRCDPISGHVSLFWYQQALGQGPEFLTYFQNEAQLDKSGLPSDRFFAERPEGSVSTLKIQRTQQEDSAVYLCASSHLGLAGDGSYNEQFFGPGTRLTVL.

The rearrangement uses TRBV7-9 and TRBJ2-1; the match to TRBD1 covers 10 bases. There are 17 residues in the CDR3. CDR1 SEHNR and CDR2 FQNEAQ come from the germline V gene (reference sequence). Trimming cost V 5 bases and J 3 bases; bases outside gene matches: 10. This CDR3 reads CASSPAGGDRGYNEQFF. CDR3 bases: TGTGCCAGCAGCCCCGCTGGGGGGGACAGGGGCTACAATGAGCAGTTCTTC.

V is TRBV7-2 and J is TRBJ1-5, with 10 bases lining up with TRBD1. In germline, CDR1 is SGHTA, CDR2 FQGNSA. Unmatched junction bases numbered 3, after V lost 5 bases and J lost 2 bases. The CDR3 has 15 amino acids. The CDR3 protein is CASSRDRGGNQPQHF. The CDR3 DNA follows: TGTGCCAGCAGCCGGGACAGGGGCGGCAATCAGCCCCAGCATTTT.

The chain joins TRBV11-2 to TRBJ1-1, with no clear D. In germline, CDR1 is SGHAT, CDR2 FQNNGV. The CDR3 has 16 amino acids. The germline V and J ends were trimmed by 0 bases and 2 bases, with 13 bases remaining between them. The CDR3 nucleotides are TGTGCCAGCAGCTTAGACTTTTGGCCCCTCAACACTGAAGCTTTCTTT. Translated, it gives CASSLDFWPLNTEAFF.

This chain uses TRBV13 with TRBJ2-7; D is unresolved. The CDR3 totals 12 residues. Germline V lookup: CDR1 PRHDT, CDR2 FYEKMQ (reference sequence). V was trimmed by 2 bases and J by 7 bases, leaving 9 bases between them. The CDR3 loop is CASSLTGLEQYF. In DNA, the CDR3 is TGTGCCAGCAGCTTAACCGGTCTAGAGCAGTACTTC.

The chain employs TRBV30 and TRBJ2-7, with no clear D. V was shortened by 4 bases and J by 6 bases, with 13 bases between the two germline ends. Germline CDR1 and CDR2: GTSNPN and SVGIG (reference sequence). The CDR3 has 12 amino acids. As DNA, the CDR3 is TGTGCCTGGACCCGCACGGGTACCGAGCAGTACTTC. It codes for CAWTRTGTEQYF.

This chain links TRBV29-1 with TRBJ1-1; 7 positions agree with TRBD1. CDR3 length: 15 amino acids. J lost 0 bases, V lost 3 bases, and 7 bases had no gene match. Germline V gene sequence: CDR1 SQVTM, CDR2 ANQGSEA. CDR3 loop: CSVERTGWVNTEAFF. The CDR3 DNA is TGCAGCGTTGAGCGGACAGGATGGGTGAACACTGAAGCTTTCTTT.

The V call is TRBV2, the J call TRBJ2-7; tentatively, D is TRBD2 (6 bases). Per the germline V gene, CDR1 is SNHLY and CDR2 is FYNNEI. The V and J ends lost 5 bases and 5 bases respectively, with 19 bases between them. CDR3 length equals 15 residues. The CDR3 DNA reads TGTGCCAGCAGTACGGGAGTTTATGTTGGGGACGAGCAGTACTTC. Its protein product is CASSTGVYVGDEQYF.

This sequence joins TRBV15 and TRBJ2-1; 9 bases agree with TRBD1. The ends lost 2 bases at V and 3 bases at J; junction bases unmatched: 8. From germline, CDR1 is LNHNV and CDR2 YYDKDF (reference sequence). This CDR3 has 17 residues. Written as DNA, the CDR3 is TGTGCCACCAGCAGACCTCCGGGACAGGGCTTCTACAATGAGCAGTTCTTC. Translation: CATSRPPGQGFYNEQFF.

V is TRBV29-1 and J is TRBJ1-1, with D unresolved. The V end lost 4 bases, the J end lost 0 bases, and 9 bases lay between the germline ends. Looked up from germline, CDR1 is SQVTM and CDR2 is ANQGSEA. This CDR3 comprises 13 residues. The CDR3 sequence is CSVGVSMNTEAFF. The CDR3 nucleotides are TGCAGCGTTGGCGTCTCTATGAACACTGAAGCTTTCTTT.

The genes are TRBV6-1 and TRBJ1-5, with TRBD1 identical over 9 bases. Trimming took 7 bases from V and 1 from J; bases not matched to a gene: 5. The CDR3 totals 15 residues. Looked up from germline, CDR1 is MNHNS and CDR2 is SASEGT. CDR3 coding DNA: TGTGCCAGCATGAACAGGGGGCAGAGCAATCAGCCCCAGCATTTT. Its translation is CASMNRGQSNQPQHF.

V gene TRBV10-1 combines with J gene TRBJ2-1; D is possibly TRBD2 (5 bases). This CDR3 contains 12 residues. Germline V gene sequence: CDR1 WNHNN, CDR2 SYGVQD (reference sequence). V was clipped by 3 bases and J by 7 bases, with 7 bases between them. This CDR3 reads CASSDWRNEQFF. The CDR3 DNA is TGCGCCAGCAGTGATTGGAGGAATGAGCAGTTCTTC.

The rearrangement uses TRBV9 and TRBJ1-3; a weak D match, TRBD1 (6 bases). Germline CDR1 and CDR2: SGDLS and YYNGEE. Trimming stripped 0 bases from V and 2 bases from J, with 12 bases between. The CDR3 has 16 amino acids. Written as DNA, the CDR3 is TGTGCCAGCAGCGTAGAGGTCAGGGGTCCTGGAAACACCATATATTTT. It codes for CASSVEVRGPGNTIYF.

The V and J genes are TRBV19 and TRBJ1-5; TRBD1 agrees at 7 bases. The trim removed 5 bases at V and 0 bases at J, leaving 16 bases unmatched. Germline lookup yields CDR1 LNHDA and CDR2 SQIVND (reference sequence). The CDR3 runs to 19 residues. This CDR3 is CASSPSPGQRTYSNQPQHF. The CDR3 DNA reads TGTGCCAGTAGTCCGTCGCCGGGACAGAGAACCTATAGCAATCAGCCCCAGCATTTT. The full variable domain, with the rest looked up from reference TRBV19 and TRBJ1-5, is DGGITQSPKYLFRKEGQNVTLSCEQNLNHDAMYWYRQDPGQGLRLIYYSQIVNDFQKGDIAEGYSVSREKKESFPLTVTSAQKNPTAFYLCASSPSPGQRTYSNQPQHFGDGTRLSIL.

The chain carries TRBV7-2 and TRBJ2-3; unclear D gene. Germline CDR1 is SGHTA and CDR2 is FQGNSA. V was trimmed by 4 bases and J by 0 bases, leaving 17 bases between them. This CDR3 spans 17 amino acids. The chain's CDR3 is CASSYRVSLSSTDTQYF. CDR3 DNA: TGTGCCAGCAGCTACCGAGTATCCCTTTCTAGCACAGATACGCAGTATTTT.

This chain joins TRBV5-1 and TRBJ2-7; 7 bases fit TRBD1. The CDR3 consists of 14 residues. The ends lost 2 bases at V and 7 bases at J; junction bases unmatched: 9. Per germline, CDR1 SGHRS and CDR2 YFSETQ. CDR3 DNA sequence: TGCGCCAGCAGCTTAACAGGGGCCTCGAAAGAGCAGTACTTC. Its protein product is CASSLTGASKEQYF.

The CDR3 region is CASSPFGGLEAFF. CDR3 bases: TGTGCCAGCAGTCCCTTTGGCGGGCTTGAAGCTTTCTTT. This chain joins TRBV6-5 and TRBJ1-1, with unresolved D. This CDR3 has 13 residues. Germline CDR1 and CDR2: MNHEY and SVGAGI. The V gene lost 5 bases and the J gene lost 7 bases, with 14 bases spanning the gap.